These 10 T cell receptor beta chains originate from one sample sequenced in a study of PD-1 blockade in classical Hodgkin lymphoma. Following autologous stem cell transplantation, relapse occurred in every patient, and exposure to brentuximab vedotin varied. Thawed PBMCs supplied CD8+ T cells via magnetic negative selection. Measured with immunoSEQ multiplex PCR; TCRdb has only the in-frame clones, and not every one. The sample lists 1,400 or so clones, roughly 80% seen once, with over 35% in the top ten. This specimen consisted of CD8+ T cells from blood, obtained at baseline. Receptor source: a human donor with classical Hodgkin lymphoma.

The chain has TRBV5-6 and TRBJ1-2; 7 bases are shared with TRBD1. The V gene's germline CDR1 is SGHDT and CDR2 YYEEEE. This CDR3 comprises 13 residues. Germline trimming cut 3 bases from V and 4 bases from J; bases unmatched to any gene: 3. Here the CDR3 reads CASSSGQLYGYTF. CDR3 DNA: TGTGCCAGCAGCTCGGGACAGCTCTATGGCTACACCTTC. The whole variable domain, filled in from reference TRBV5-6 and TRBJ1-2, reads DAGVTQSPTHLIKTRGQQVTLRCSPKSGHDTVSWYQQALGQGPQFIFQYYEEEERQRGNFPDRFSGHQFPNYSSELNVNALLLGDSALYLCASSSGQLYGYTFGSGTRLTVV.

The rearrangement links TRBV5-1 to TRBJ2-1; 10 bases are a match to TRBD1. Trimming cost V 5 bases and J 6 bases; bases outside gene matches: 11. The CDR3 covers 16 residues. Germline-derived CDR1 and CDR2 are SGHRS and YFSETQ. The CDR3: CASSSVWGQGSNEQFF. As DNA, the CDR3 is TGCGCCAGCAGTTCCGTTTGGGGACAGGGGTCCAATGAGCAGTTCTTC.

This rearrangement joins TRBV5-8 to TRBJ2-4; D perhaps matches TRBD1 (5 bases). The CDR3 loop spans 14 amino acids. The germline gives CDR1 SGHTS, CDR2 YDEGEE. V lost 7 bases and J lost 4, with 15 bases in between. CDR3 region: CASRSYKGKNIQYF. In nucleotides, the CDR3 is TGTGCCAGCCGCAGCTATAAGGGGAAAAACATTCAGTACTTC. Using reference TRBV5-8 and TRBJ2-4 for the parts outside the CDR3, the full variable domain is EAGVTQSPTHLIKTRGQQATLRCSPISGHTSVYWYQQALGLGLQFLLWYDEGEERNRGNFPPRFSGRQFPNYSSELNVNALELEDSALYLCASRSYKGKNIQYFGAGTRLSVL.

This clone was found a few times. The chain links TRBV9 to TRBJ2-1, with 7 nucleotides matching TRBD2. This CDR3 is built from 16 residues. CDR1 SGDLS and CDR2 YYNGEE come from the germline V gene. V lost 3 bases and J lost 5; bases outside the gene matches: 11. Here the CDR3 DNA reads TGTGCCAGCAGCGCAAGCCCTCCTCTAGCGGACAATGAGCAGTTCTTC. Protein: CASSASPPLADNEQFF.

The chain has TRBV5-4 and TRBJ2-4, with D tentatively TRBD1 (6 bases). CDR1 is SGHNT and CDR2 is YYREEE in the germline V gene (reference sequence). V lost 1 base and J 15 bases, leaving 20 bases between the germline ends. This CDR3 comprises 14 residues. This CDR3 is CASSLMQGKGSWYF. The CDR3 nucleotides read TGTGCCAGCAGCTTGATGCAGGGGAAAGGATCGTGGTACTTC.

The chain carries TRBV11-2 and TRBJ2-5; tentatively, D is TRBD1 or TRBD2 (5 bases each). CDR3 length: 11 residues. CDR1 is SGHAT and CDR2 is FQNNGV in the germline V gene. The germline V and J ends were trimmed by 9 bases and 12 bases, with 17 bases remaining between them. In nucleotides, the CDR3 is TGTGCCAGTACAAACCGGGACGACAAGTACTTC. Residues: CASTNRDDKYF.

This clone was observed a few times. The CDR3 DNA reads TGTGCCAGCAGGTCCGGGACTAGCGGTTACGAGCAGTACTTC. Protein product: CASRSGTSGYEQYF. This chain connects TRBV11-3 to TRBJ2-7, with 11 bases matching TRBD2. The V gene end was trimmed by 6 bases and the J gene end by 4 bases; junction bases not matched to a gene: 5. The CDR3 covers 14 residues. Germline-derived CDR1 and CDR2 are SGHNT and YENEEA.

The V and J genes are TRBV5-8 and TRBJ2-4; 9 positions agree with TRBD1. Germline V gene data show CDR1 as SGHTS and CDR2 as YDEGEE. After removal of 1 base from V and 1 base from J, the junction contained 15 bases not matched to a gene. CDR3 size: 20 residues. Written as DNA, the CDR3 is TGTGCCAGCAGCTTGTCAAGTGGGCCATGGACAGGGGTCGCCAAAAACATTCAGTACTTC. It specifies CASSLSSGPWTGVAKNIQYF.

This rearrangement joins TRBV6-1 to TRBJ1-1, with D unresolved. Trimming removed 8 bases at V and 1 base at J, with 2 bases between. This CDR3 spans 10 amino acids. Germline V gene data show CDR1 as MNHNS and CDR2 as SASEGT. Written as DNA, the CDR3 is TGTGCCAGCGAGAACACTGAAGCTTTCTTT. Protein sequence: CASENTEAFF.

This clone has just a few counts. The chain couples TRBV6-4 to TRBJ2-1, with 10 bases lining up with TRBD2. Germline loops: CDR1 MRHNA, CDR2 SNTAGT. This CDR3 has 16 amino acids. V shed 2 bases, J shed 0 bases, and the junction held 1 base outside the gene matches. CDR3 in amino acids: CASSDVAGGSYNEQFF. CDR3 nucleotides: TGTGCCAGCAGTGACGTAGCGGGAGGCTCCTACAATGAGCAGTTCTTC.